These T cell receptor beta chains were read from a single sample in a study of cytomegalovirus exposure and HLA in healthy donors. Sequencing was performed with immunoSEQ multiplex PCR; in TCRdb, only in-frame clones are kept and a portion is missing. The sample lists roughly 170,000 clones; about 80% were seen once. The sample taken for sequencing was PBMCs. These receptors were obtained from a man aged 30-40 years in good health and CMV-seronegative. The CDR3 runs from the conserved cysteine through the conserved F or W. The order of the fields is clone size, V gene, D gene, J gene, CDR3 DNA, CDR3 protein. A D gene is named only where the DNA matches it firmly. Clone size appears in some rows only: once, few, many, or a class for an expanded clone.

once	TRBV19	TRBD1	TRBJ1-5	TGTGCCAGTAGTATAGAAGGCTCAGGGGGTTATCAGCCCCAGCATTTT	CASSIEGSGGYQPQHF
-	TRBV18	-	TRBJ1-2	TGTGCCAGCTCACTACAAAGCTATGGCTACACCTTC	CASSLQSYGYTF
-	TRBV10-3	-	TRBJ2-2	TGTGCCATCCCGGGGTTTGGCACCGGGGAGCTGTTTTTT	CAIPGFGTGELFF
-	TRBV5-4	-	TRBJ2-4	TGTGCCAGCAGCACAAACCGGGACATATACAAAAACATTCAGTACTTC	CASSTNRDIYKNIQYF
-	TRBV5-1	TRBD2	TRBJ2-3	TGCGCCAGCAGCTTGCAGCGGGAGAACACAGATACGCAGTATTTT	CASSLQRENTDTQYF
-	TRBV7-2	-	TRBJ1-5	TGTGCCAGCAGCTTAGGACAGTGGGATCAGCCCCAGCATTTT	CASSLGQWDQPQHF
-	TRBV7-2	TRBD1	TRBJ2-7	TGTGCCAGCAGCTTAGCCGGGGACAGGGGTTACGAGCAGTACTTC	CASSLAGDRGYEQYF
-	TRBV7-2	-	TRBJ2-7	TGTGCCAGCAGCACGAACCCCGGCGGGGCCTACGAGCAGTACTTC	CASSTNPGGAYEQYF
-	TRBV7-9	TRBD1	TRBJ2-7	TGTGCCAGCAGTCCCCCCGGGACAGGACCCTACGAGCAGTACTTC	CASSPPGTGPYEQYF
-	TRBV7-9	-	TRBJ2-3	TGTGCCAGCAGCCAGTCCTCAGATACGCAGTATTTT	CASSQSSDTQYF
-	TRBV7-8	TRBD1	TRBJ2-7	TGTGCCAGCAGCTTAGGACTTCAGGGGGTCGCCGAGCAGTACTTC	CASSLGLQGVAEQYF
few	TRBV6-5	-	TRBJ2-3	TGTGCCAGCAGGGAGGTTGGGACGCAGTATTTT	CASREVGTQYF
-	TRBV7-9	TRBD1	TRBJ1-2	TGTGCCAGCAGCCGATACAATCCGGGACAGGGGAGGGATGGCTACACCTTC	CASSRYNPGQGRDGYTF
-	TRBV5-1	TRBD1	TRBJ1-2	TGCGCCAGCAGCTTGGCGCAGGGGGCGGAGTATGGCTACACCTTC	CASSLAQGAEYGYTF
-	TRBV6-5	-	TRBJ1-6	TGTGCCAGCAGTTACTCCCAGGGTCTTAATTCACCCCTCCACTTT	CASSYSQGLNSPLHF
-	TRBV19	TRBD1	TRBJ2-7	TGTGCCAGTAGTATGGGGGACAGGGGTTACGGCGAGCAGTACTTC	CASSMGDRGYGEQYF
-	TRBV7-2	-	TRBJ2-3	TGTGCCAGCAGCTCCCTCGCGGGTAGCACAGATACGCAGTATTTT	CASSSLAGSTDTQYF
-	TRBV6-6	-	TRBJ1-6	TGTGCCAGCAGTTACTCGCCCCAGGGGCAATATTGGCCCCTCCACTTT	CASSYSPQGQYWPLHF
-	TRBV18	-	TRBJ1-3	TGTGCCAGCTCACCACCGAAGGGCCAGGGCTCTGGAAACACCATATATTTT	CASSPPKGQGSGNTIYF
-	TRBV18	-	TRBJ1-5	TGTGCCAGCTCACCACAGGGAGGGCAGTTAGGTCAGCCCCAGCATTTT	CASSPQGGQLGQPQHF
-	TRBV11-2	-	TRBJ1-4	TGTGCCAGCAGCCTAGGAACGTCCGGGGAAAAACTGTTTTTT	CASSLGTSGEKLFF
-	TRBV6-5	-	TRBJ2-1	TGTGCCAGCAGTTTCGGGGTTGGTGAGCAGTTCTTC	CASSFGVGEQFF
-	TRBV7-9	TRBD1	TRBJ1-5	TGTGCCAGCAGCTTATCAACACAGGGGTATCAGCCCCAGCATTTT	CASSLSTQGYQPQHF
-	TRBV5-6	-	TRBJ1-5	TGTGCCAGCAGGGTACAAGGACAGCCCAATCAGCCCCAGCATTTT	CASRVQGQPNQPQHF
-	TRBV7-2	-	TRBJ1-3	TGTGCCAGCAGCTTAGGTCCGGGTGCGGCGGGGGGCACCATATATTTT	CASSLGPGAAGGTIYF
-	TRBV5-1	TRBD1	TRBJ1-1	TGCGCCAGCAGCTTCGACAGGGGCTTACTGAACACTGAAGCTTTCTTT	CASSFDRGLLNTEAFF
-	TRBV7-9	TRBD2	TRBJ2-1	TGTGCCAGCAGCTCTCCGGGACTAGCGGGGAATGAGCAGTTCTTC	CASSSPGLAGNEQFF
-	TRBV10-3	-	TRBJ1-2	TGTGCCATCAGTGACGACAGTAACTATGGCTACACCTTC	CAISDDSNYGYTF
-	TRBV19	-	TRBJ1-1	TGTGCCAGTGGAGAGACCCCGGGCACTGAAGCTTTCTTT	CASGETPGTEAFF
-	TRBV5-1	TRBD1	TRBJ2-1	TGCGCCAGCAGCTTGGCCCCCGGGACAGCCTTCAATGAGCAGTTCTTC	CASSLAPGTAFNEQFF
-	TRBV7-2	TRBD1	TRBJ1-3	TGTGCCAGCAGCTTCACTCCGGGACAGGGAAACACCATATATTTT	CASSFTPGQGNTIYF
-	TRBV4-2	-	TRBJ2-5	TGTGCCAGCAGCCAACCTCGGACTAAAATGGAGACCCAGTACTTC	CASSQPRTKMETQYF
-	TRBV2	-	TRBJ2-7	TGTGCCAGCAGCTGGTATTCAGGGGCCCGCTACGAGCAGTACTTC	CASSWYSGARYEQYF
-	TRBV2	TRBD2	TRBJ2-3	TGTGCCAGCTCAAGCGGGAGCAACACAGATACGCAGTATTTT	CASSSGSNTDTQYF
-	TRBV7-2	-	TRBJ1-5	TGTGCCAGCAGCGTAGGAGGACTGAGCTCGCATTTT	CASSVGGLSSHF
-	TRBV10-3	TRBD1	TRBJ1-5	TGTGCCATCAGTGGGGGACAGGGCGGGTATGGCAATCAGCCCCAGCATTTT	CAISGGQGGYGNQPQHF
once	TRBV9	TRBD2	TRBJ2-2	TGTGCCAGCAGGGCGGGGGCCGGGGAGCTGTTTTTT	CASRAGAGELFF
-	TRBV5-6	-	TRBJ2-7	TGTGCCAGCAGCGTTTCAGGCCTAATGCCGGAGGTGCAGTACTTC	CASSVSGLMPEVQYF
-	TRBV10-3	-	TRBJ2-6	TGTGCCATCAGTGTATCGGGGTTAGGGGCCAACGTCCTGACTTTC	CAISVSGLGANVLTF
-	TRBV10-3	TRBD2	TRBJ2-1	TGTGCCATCAAAGGACTAGCGGGAGGGGGTGAGCAGTTCTTC	CAIKGLAGGGEQFF
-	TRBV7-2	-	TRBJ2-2	TGTGCCAGCAGAGCTCCCGGGTTTTTGGGGGAGCTGTTTTTT	CASRAPGFLGELFF
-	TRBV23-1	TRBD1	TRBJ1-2	TGCGCCAGCAGTCAATACCAGACAGGGAGACCATATGGCTACACCTTC	CASSQYQTGRPYGYTF
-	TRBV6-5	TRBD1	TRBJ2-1	TGTGCCAGCAGACCCGGGACAGGGGCCGGGGAGCAGTTCTTC	CASRPGTGAGEQFF
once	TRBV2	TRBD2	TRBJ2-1	TGTGCCAGCAGTTCTAGGACTAGCGGGGGGGCAAATGAGCAGTTCTTC	CASSSRTSGGANEQFF